The sequence of this TCR beta chain was determined in a study of CD8 T cells in ankylosing spondylitis. The CDR3 length is 12 residues. Trimming stripped 6 bases from V and 14 bases from J, with 14 bases between. TCRdb ran MiXCR on the 5' RACE reads and lists one entry per CDR3 protein. This sample yields 250,000 to 300,000 distinct CDR3 sequences, of which roughly 20% are seen a single time; roughly 7.3% belongs to the top ten. V is TRBV12-3 or TRBV12-4 and J is TRBJ1-6, with D unresolved. Sequencing was carried out using blood, either unsorted or a sorted T cell fraction (not recorded which). The sequence derives from a male donor with ankylosing spondylitis or in good health (not recorded which). The DNA for the CDR3 is TGTGCCAGCAGGCAAGAAACGGGTGCCCTCCACTTT. It is translated as CASRQETGALHF.